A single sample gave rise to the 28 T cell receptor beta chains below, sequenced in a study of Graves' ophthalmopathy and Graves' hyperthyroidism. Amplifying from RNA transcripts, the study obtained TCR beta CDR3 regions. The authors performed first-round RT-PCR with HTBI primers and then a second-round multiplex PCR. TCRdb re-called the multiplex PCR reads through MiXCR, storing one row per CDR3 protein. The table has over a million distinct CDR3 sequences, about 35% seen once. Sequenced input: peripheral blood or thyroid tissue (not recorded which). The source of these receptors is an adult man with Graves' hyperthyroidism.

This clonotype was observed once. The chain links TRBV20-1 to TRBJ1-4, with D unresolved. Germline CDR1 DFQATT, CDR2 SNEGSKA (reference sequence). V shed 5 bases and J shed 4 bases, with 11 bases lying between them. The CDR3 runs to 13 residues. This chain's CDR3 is CSAAPWGNEKLFF. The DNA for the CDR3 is TGCAGTGCTGCCCCATGGGGTAATGAAAAACTGTTTTTT.

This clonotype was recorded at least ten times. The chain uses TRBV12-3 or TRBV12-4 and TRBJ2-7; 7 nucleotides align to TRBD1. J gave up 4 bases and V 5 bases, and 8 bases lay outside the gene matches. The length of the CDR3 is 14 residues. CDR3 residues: CASSPMTGWYEQYF. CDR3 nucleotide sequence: TGTGCCAGCAGTCCGATGACAGGGTGGTACGAGCAGTACTTC.

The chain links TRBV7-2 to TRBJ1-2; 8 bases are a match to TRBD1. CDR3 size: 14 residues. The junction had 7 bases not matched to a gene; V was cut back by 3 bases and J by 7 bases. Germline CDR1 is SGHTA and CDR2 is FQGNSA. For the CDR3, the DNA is TGTGCCAGCAGCTTGGACAGGGCGGTTCTTGGCTACACCTTC. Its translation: CASSLDRAVLGYTF.

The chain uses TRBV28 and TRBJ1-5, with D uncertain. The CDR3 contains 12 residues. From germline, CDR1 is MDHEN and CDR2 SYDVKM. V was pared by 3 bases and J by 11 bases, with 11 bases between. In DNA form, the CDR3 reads TGTGCCAGCAGTTTGTTGTTTGAGGCCCAGCATTTT. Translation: CASSLLFEAQHF.

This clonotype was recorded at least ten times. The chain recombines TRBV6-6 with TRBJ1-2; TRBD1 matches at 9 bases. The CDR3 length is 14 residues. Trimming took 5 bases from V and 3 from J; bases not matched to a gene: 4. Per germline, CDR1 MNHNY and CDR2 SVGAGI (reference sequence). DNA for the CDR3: TGTGCCAGCAGTGATCGGACAGGGGACTATGGCTACACCTTC. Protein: CASSDRTGDYGYTF.

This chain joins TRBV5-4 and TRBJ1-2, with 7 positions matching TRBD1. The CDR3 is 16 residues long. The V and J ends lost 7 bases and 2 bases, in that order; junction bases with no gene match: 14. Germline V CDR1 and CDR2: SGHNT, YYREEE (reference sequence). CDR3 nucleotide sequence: TGTGCCAGCCACTGGCCTGGGGACAGATTAAACTATGGCTACACCTTC. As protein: CASHWPGDRLNYGYTF.

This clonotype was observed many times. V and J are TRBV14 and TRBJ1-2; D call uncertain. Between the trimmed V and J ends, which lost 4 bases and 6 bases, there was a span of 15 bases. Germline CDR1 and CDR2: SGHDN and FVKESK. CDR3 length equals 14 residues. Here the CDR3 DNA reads TGTGCCAGCAGCCGCGGGGTGGACTCGCATGGCTACACCTTC. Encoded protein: CASSRGVDSHGYTF.

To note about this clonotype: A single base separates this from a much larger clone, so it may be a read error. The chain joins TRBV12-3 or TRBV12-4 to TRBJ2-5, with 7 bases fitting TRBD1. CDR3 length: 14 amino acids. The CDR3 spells CVSSIIGQEETQYF. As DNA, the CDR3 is TGTGTCAGCAGTATCATCGGACAGGAAGAGACCCAGTACTTC.

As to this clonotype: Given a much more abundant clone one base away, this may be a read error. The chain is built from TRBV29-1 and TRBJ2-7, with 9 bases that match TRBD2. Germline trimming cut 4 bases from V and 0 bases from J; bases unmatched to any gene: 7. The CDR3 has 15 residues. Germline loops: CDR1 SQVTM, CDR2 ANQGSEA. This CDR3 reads CSVGTPSGNSYEQYF. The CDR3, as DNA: TGCAGCGTTGGGACACCTAGCGGGAACTCCTACGAGCAGTACTTC.

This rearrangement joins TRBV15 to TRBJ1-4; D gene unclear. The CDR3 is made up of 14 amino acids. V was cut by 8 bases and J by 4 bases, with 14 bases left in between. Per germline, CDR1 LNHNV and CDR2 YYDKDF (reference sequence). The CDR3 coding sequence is TGTGCCACCGCGCAGTTTTACAATAATGAAAAACTGTTTTTT. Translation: CATAQFYNNEKLFF.

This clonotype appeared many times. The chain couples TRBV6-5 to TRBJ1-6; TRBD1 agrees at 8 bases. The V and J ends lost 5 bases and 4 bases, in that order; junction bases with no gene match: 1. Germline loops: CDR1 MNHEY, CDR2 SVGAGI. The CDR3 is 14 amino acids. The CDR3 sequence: CASSTGGYNSPLHF. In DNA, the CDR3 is TGTGCCAGCAGTACAGGGGGTTATAATTCACCCCTCCACTTT.

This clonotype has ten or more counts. DNA for the CDR3: TGTGCCAGCAGCCCCCTTGAGGCGGGCGACTACGAGCAGTACTTC. As protein: CASSPLEAGDYEQYF. The V call is TRBV7-2, the J call TRBJ2-7; weak D call: TRBD2 (5 bases). The CDR3 is made up of 15 amino acids. V was clipped by 5 bases and J by 3 bases, with 17 bases between them. Germline lookup yields CDR1 SGHTA and CDR2 FQGNSA.

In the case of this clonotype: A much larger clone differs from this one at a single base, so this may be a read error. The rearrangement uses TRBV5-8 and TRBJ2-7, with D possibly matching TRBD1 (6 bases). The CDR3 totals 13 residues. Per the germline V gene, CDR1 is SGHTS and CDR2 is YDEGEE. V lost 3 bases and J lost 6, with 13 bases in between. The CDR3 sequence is CASSSMTGPEQYF. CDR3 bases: TGTGCCAGCAGCTCGATGACAGGCCCCGAGCAGTACTTC.

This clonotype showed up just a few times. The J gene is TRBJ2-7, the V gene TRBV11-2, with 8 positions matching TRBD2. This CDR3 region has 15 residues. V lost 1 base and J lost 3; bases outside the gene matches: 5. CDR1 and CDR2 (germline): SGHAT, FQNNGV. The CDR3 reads CASSLGSGNFYEQYF. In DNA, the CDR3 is TGTGCCAGCAGCTTAGGTAGCGGGAATTTCTACGAGCAGTACTTC.

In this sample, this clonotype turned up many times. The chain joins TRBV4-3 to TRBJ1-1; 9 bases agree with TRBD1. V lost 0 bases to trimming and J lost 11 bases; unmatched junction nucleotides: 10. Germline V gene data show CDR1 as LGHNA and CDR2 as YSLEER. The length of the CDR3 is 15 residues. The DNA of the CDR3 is TGCGCCAGCAGCCAAGATACCGGAGGGACAGGGAGGGCTTTCTTT. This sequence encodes CASSQDTGGTGRAFF.

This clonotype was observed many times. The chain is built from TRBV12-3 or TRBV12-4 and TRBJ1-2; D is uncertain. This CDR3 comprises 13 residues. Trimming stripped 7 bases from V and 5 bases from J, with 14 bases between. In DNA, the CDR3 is TGTGCCAGCACCGACGGGATAGGGTATGGCTACACCTTC. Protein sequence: CASTDGIGYGYTF.

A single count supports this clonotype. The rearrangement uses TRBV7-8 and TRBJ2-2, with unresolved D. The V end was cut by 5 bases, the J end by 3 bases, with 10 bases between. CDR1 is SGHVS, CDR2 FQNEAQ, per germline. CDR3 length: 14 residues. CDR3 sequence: CASSQDTHTGELFF. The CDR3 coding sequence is TGTGCCAGCAGCCAAGACACTCACACCGGGGAGCTGTTTTTT.

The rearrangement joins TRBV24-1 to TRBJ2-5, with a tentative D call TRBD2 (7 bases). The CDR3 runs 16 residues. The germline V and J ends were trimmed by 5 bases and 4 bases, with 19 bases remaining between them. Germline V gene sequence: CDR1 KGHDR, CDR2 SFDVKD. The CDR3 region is CATSGIHQGGGETQYF. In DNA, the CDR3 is TGTGCCACCAGTGGGATCCATCAGGGAGGGGGAGAGACCCAGTACTTC.

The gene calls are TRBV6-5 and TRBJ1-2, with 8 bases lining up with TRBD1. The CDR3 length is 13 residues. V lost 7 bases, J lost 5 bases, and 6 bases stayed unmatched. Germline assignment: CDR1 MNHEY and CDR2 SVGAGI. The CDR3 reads CASTPDRAYGYTF. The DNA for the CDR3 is TGTGCCAGCACCCCGGACAGGGCGTATGGCTACACCTTC.

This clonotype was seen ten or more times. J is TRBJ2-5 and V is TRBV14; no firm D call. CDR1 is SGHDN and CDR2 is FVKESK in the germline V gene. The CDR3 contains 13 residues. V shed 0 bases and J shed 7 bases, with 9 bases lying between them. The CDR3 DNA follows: TGTGCCAGCAGCCAAGAATGGGTGGCGACCCAGTACTTC. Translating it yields CASSQEWVATQYF.

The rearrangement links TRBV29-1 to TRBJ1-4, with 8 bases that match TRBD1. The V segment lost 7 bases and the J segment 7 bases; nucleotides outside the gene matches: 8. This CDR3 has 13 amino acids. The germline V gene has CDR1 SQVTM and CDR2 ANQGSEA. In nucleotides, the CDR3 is TGCAGCGGGGACAGGTCGAACACTGAAAAACTGTTTTTT. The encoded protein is CSGDRSNTEKLFF.

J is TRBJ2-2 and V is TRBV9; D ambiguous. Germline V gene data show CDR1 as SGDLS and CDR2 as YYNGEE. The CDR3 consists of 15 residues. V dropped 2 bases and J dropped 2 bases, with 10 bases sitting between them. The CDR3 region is CASSVSSHNTGELFF. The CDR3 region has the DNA TGTGCCAGCAGCGTCAGTAGCCACAACACCGGGGAGCTGTTTTTT. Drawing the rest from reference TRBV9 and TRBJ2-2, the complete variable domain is DSGVTQTPKHLITATGQRVTLRCSPRSGDLSVYWYQQSLDQGLQFLIQYYNGEERAKGNILERFSAQQFPDLHSELNLSSLELGDSALYFCASSVSSHNTGELFFGEGSRLTVL.

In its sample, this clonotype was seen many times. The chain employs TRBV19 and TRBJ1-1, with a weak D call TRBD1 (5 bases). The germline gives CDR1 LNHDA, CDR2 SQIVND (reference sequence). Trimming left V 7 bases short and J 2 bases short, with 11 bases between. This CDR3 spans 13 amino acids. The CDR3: CASTETDNTEAFF. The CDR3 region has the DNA TGTGCCAGTACCGAGACAGACAACACTGAAGCTTTCTTT.

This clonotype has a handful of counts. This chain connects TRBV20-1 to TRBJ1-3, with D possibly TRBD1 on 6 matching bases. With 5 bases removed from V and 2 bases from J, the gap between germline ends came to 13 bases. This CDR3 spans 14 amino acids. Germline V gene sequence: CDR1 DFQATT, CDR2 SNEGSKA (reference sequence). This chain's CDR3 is CSAEDRITGNTIYF. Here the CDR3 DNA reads TGCAGTGCTGAAGACAGGATTACTGGAAACACCATATATTTT.

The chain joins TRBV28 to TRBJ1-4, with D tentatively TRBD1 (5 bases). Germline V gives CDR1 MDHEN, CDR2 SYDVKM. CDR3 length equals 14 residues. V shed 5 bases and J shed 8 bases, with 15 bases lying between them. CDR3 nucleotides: TGTGCCAGCAGTGCCCCCACAGGCGGCGAAAAACTGTTTTTT. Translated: CASSAPTGGEKLFF.

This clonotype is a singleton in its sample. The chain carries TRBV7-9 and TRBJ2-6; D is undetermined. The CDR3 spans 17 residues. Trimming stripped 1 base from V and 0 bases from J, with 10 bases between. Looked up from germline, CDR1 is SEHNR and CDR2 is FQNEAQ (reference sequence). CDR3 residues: CASSLGPLNSGANVLTF. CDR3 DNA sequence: TGTGCCAGCAGCTTAGGTCCGCTAAACTCTGGGGCCAACGTCCTGACTTTC. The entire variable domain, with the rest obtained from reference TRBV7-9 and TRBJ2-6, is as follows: DTGVSQNPRHKITKRGQNVTFRCDPISEHNRLYWYRQTLGQGPEFLTYFQNEAQLEKSRLLSDRFSAERPKGSFSTLEIQRTEQGDSAMYLCASSLGPLNSGANVLTFGAGSRLTVL.

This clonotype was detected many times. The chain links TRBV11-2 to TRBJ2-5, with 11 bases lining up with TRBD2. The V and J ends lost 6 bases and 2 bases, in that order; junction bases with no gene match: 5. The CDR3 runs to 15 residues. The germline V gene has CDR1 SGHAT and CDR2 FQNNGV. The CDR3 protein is CASSTGLAVQETQYF. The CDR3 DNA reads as TGTGCCAGCAGTACGGGACTAGCGGTTCAAGAGACCCAGTACTTC.

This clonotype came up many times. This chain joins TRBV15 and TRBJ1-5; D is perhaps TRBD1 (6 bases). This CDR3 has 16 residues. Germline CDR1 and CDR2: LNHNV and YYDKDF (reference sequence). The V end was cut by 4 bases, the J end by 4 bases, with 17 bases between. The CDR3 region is CATSKVGQTGNQPQHF. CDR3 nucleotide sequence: TGTGCCACCAGCAAGGTGGGGCAAACAGGGAATCAGCCCCAGCATTTT.